Listed below are T cell receptor beta chains from one sample, sequenced in a study of cytomegalovirus exposure and HLA in healthy donors. Only in-frame clones appear in the TCRdb table, and some are missing; sequencing was by immunoSEQ multiplex PCR. Here the sample spans around 280,000 clones, 85% to 90% being singletons. Sequences were obtained from PBMCs. These receptor sequences come from a woman younger than 35 in good health and CMV-seronegative. Both conserved end residues are part of each CDR3. Each record gives: V gene, D gene, J gene, clone size, CDR3 DNA, CDR3 protein. The D gene is left open where the match is weak. Clone size, where shown, is once, few, many, or a class for clones that have expanded.

TRBV18	TRBD1	TRBJ2-3	.	TGTGCCAGCTCACCCAACAGGGGGCTCACAGATACGCAGTATTTT	CASSPNRGLTDTQYF
TRBV7-9	.	TRBJ1-1	.	TGTGCCGGACGGGGGGAGAACACTGAAGCTTTCTTT	CAGRGENTEAFF
TRBV27	.	TRBJ1-6	.	TGTGCCTCAAGGTGGGGACTGGATTCACCCCTCCACTTT	CASRWGLDSPLHF
TRBV15	.	TRBJ2-5	.	TGTGCCACCAGCAGAGATCCGCCCACAGTACAAGAGACCCAGTACTTC	CATSRDPPTVQETQYF
TRBV27	TRBD1	TRBJ1-6	once	TGTGCCAGCAGTGTCGGGACAGCGAGCTCCTATAATTCACCCCTCCACTTT	CASSVGTASSYNSPLHF
TRBV2	TRBD1	TRBJ2-7	.	TGTGCCAGCAGGGGAACAGGGGGCAGGAGTGGCTACGAGCAGTACTTC	CASRGTGGRSGYEQYF
TRBV5-1	.	TRBJ2-3	.	TGCGCCAGCAGATTCAGTGATACGCAGTATTTT	CASRFSDTQYF
TRBV2	TRBD2	TRBJ2-3	.	TGTGCCAGCAGACCAACTAGCGGGGAGGATACGCAGTATTTT	CASRPTSGEDTQYF
TRBV5-1	.	TRBJ2-5	.	TGCGCCAGCGGACTACAGGGGAACCAAGAGACCCAGTACTTC	CASGLQGNQETQYF
TRBV30	TRBD2	TRBJ2-5	.	TGTGCCTGGGCTTGGACTAGCGCCCCGACCCAGTACTTC	CAWAWTSAPTQYF
TRBV18	.	TRBJ1-2	.	TGTGCCAGCTCACCGAGCCCTATATACTCCTATGGCTACACCTTC	CASSPSPIYSYGYTF
TRBV27	.	TRBJ1-3	.	TGTGCCAGCAGTTTACGGGGGGCTGAAAACACCATATATTTT	CASSLRGAENTIYF
TRBV9	.	TRBJ1-4	.	TGTGCCAGCAGCGTCGCGAGTGGGGCGGCTAATGAAAAACTGTTTTTT	CASSVASGAANEKLFF
TRBV14	TRBD1	TRBJ1-4	.	TGTGCCAGCAGCCAAGATGGACAGGGGGTTGCGACTAATGAAAAACTGTTTTTT	CASSQDGQGVATNEKLFF
TRBV5-4	.	TRBJ1-1	few	TGTGCCAGCAACGGAGGCAAGTCGAACACTGAAGCTTTCTTT	CASNGGKSNTEAFF
TRBV6-5	.	TRBJ1-5	few	TGTGCCAGCAGTACGGCAGGGAGCAATCAGCCCCAGCATTTT	CASSTAGSNQPQHF
TRBV7-7	.	TRBJ2-7	.	TGTGCCAGCAGCTCAACAGGACCCTCCGAGCAGTACTTC	CASSSTGPSEQYF
TRBV11-3	.	TRBJ2-1	.	TGTGCCAGCAGCTTTTCCTCGTCAGCCTACAATGAGCAGTTCTTC	CASSFSSSAYNEQFF
TRBV5-5	.	TRBJ1-1	.	TGTGCCAGCAGCTTGGGTCTAGGACAGTCGAACACTGAAGCTTTCTTT	CASSLGLGQSNTEAFF
TRBV9	.	TRBJ2-5	few	TGTGCCAGCAGCCCGGACAGTTTCGGGGGGGAGACCCAGTACTTC	CASSPDSFGGETQYF
TRBV19	TRBD1	TRBJ1-6	.	TGTGCCAGTAGTGCCGGGACAGACTATAATTCACCCCTCCACTTT	CASSAGTDYNSPLHF
TRBV10-1	TRBD2	TRBJ2-2	.	TGCGCCAGCAGTGATCGACTAGCCGACACCGGGGAGCTGTTTTTT	CASSDRLADTGELFF
TRBV30	TRBD1	TRBJ1-2	.	TGTGCCTGGAGCCGGGGGGGAGGGGGCCCTAACTATGGCTACACCTTC	CAWSRGGGGPNYGYTF
TRBV6-1	.	TRBJ1-1	.	TGTGCCACTACGAGAGGGACTGAAGCTTTCTTT	CATTRGTEAFF
TRBV30	.	TRBJ2-7	.	TGTGCCCGGGGCGGGGACAGATCCTACGAGCAGTACTTC	CARGGDRSYEQYF
TRBV11-2	TRBD1	TRBJ2-7	.	TGTGCCAGCAGCTTAAAAGGGGACAGGGGGCTCTACGAGCAGTACTTC	CASSLKGDRGLYEQYF
TRBV4-1	TRBD1	TRBJ1-1	.	TGCGCCAGCAGCCAAGTCCCGGGACAGGGAAGGAACACTGAAGCTTTCTTT	CASSQVPGQGRNTEAFF
TRBV6-5	TRBD1	TRBJ2-1	.	TGTGCCAGCAGCCAAGGGACAGGGTTTAATGAGCAGTTCTTC	CASSQGTGFNEQFF
TRBV5-4	.	TRBJ2-3	.	TGTGCCAGCGGAGGATCAGATACGCAGTATTTT	CASGGSDTQYF
TRBV7-9	.	TRBJ1-1	.	TGTGCCAGCAGATTATTAACAGGGACTGAAGCTTTCTTT	CASRLLTGTEAFF
TRBV6-5	TRBD2	TRBJ2-1	.	TGTGCCAGCAGCCCGAAACTAGCGGGGGTACCTGAGCAGTTCTTC	CASSPKLAGVPEQFF
TRBV19	.	TRBJ2-3	.	TGTGCCAGTAGTATAGGGGCGGGGTTACTAGATACGCAGTATTTT	CASSIGAGLLDTQYF
TRBV5-4	TRBD1	TRBJ1-1	.	TGTGCCAGCATCCCCAGGGGGCTGAACACTGAAGCTTTCTTT	CASIPRGLNTEAFF
TRBV5-4	TRBD2	TRBJ2-3	.	TGTGCCAGCAGCGAAACAGCGGGGGCCCCCACGAATACGCAGTATTTT	CASSETAGAPTNTQYF